Listed here are 23 T cell receptor beta chains from one sample, sequenced in a study of PD-1 blockade in classical Hodgkin lymphoma. The time point was: newly diagnosed, previously untreated cHL patient sample. Only in-frame clones appear in the TCRdb table, and some are missing; sequencing was by immunoSEQ multiplex PCR. The sample shows 30,000 or so clones, under 95% of them seen only once. Sequences were obtained from peripheral blood mononuclear cells (PBMCs). The receptors shown here come from a human donor with classical Hodgkin lymphoma.

The V call is TRBV18, the J call TRBJ1-1; no clear D. This CDR3 spans 18 amino acids. Germline V gene sequence: CDR1 KGHSH, CDR2 LQKENI. The germline V and J ends were trimmed by 3 bases and 1 base, with 21 bases remaining between them. This chain's CDR3 is CASSPWDGPGRTNTEAFF. The CDR3 DNA follows: TGTGCCAGCTCACCTTGGGATGGTCCTGGCAGAACGAACACTGAAGCTTTCTTT.

The chain uses TRBV2 and TRBJ2-3; 10 bases agree with TRBD2. The CDR3 runs 16 residues. Looked up from germline, CDR1 is SNHLY and CDR2 is FYNNEI. Germline trimming cut 6 bases from V and 5 bases from J; bases unmatched to any gene: 11. CDR3: CASRRGLAVLRDTQYF. The DNA for the CDR3 is TGTGCCAGCAGGCGAGGACTAGCGGTCCTTCGAGATACGCAGTATTTT.

Details on this clone: The junction differs from germline at one of its ends, possibly a read error. The chain combines TRBV30 with TRBJ1-1; D gene unclear. This CDR3 has 11 residues. Germline CDR1 and CDR2: GTSNPN and SVGIG (reference sequence). The DNA for the CDR3 is TGTGCCTGGAGTGTGAAAACTGAAGCTTTCTTT. This codes for CAWSVKTEAFF. The full variable domain, in which reference TRBV30 and TRBJ1-1 provide the parts outside the CDR3, is SQTIHQWPATLVQPVGSPLSLECTVEGTSNPNLYWYRQAAGRGLQLLFYSVGIGQISSEVPQNLSASRPQDRQFILSSKKLLLSDSGFYLCAWSVKTEAFFGQGTRLTVV.

This chain links TRBV5-1 with TRBJ2-3; 7 bases match TRBD2. Germline V gene lookup returns CDR1 SGHRS and CDR2 YFSETQ. V trimming: 0 bases; J trimming: 2 bases; junction bases outside the gene matches: 9. The CDR3 runs to 17 residues. Here the CDR3 DNA reads TGCGCCAGCAGCTTGGGTCAGGAGGGAGGGCCCACAGATACGCAGTATTTT. Its protein product is CASSLGQEGGPTDTQYF.

The V and J genes are TRBV6-5 and TRBJ2-7, with D unresolved. Germline loops: CDR1 MNHEY, CDR2 SVGAGI. V dropped 0 bases and J dropped 7 bases, with 10 bases sitting between them. The CDR3 length is 13 residues. The CDR3, as DNA: TGTGCCAGCAGTTACTCGGTATTTGGGGAGCAGTACTTC. This gives the protein CASSYSVFGEQYF.

The V and J genes are TRBV25-1 and TRBJ2-7; perhaps TRBD2 as D (6 bases). This CDR3 has 12 residues. V lost 7 bases to trimming and J lost 4 bases, with 11 bases between them. From germline, CDR1 is MGHDK and CDR2 SYGVNS. CDR3 amino acids: CASIGGSYEQYF. CDR3 nucleotides: TGTGCCAGCATTGGAGGGTCGTACGAGCAGTACTTC.

V is TRBV5-1 and J is TRBJ2-3, with 13 nucleotides matching TRBD2. CDR1 SGHRS and CDR2 YFSETQ come from the germline V gene. The CDR3 consists of 16 residues. V shed 2 bases, J shed 4 bases, and the junction held 4 bases outside the gene matches. The CDR3 here is CASSFATSGRADTQYF. CDR3 bases: TGCGCCAGCAGCTTCGCTACTAGCGGGAGGGCAGATACGCAGTATTTT.

V usage is TRBV7-7 and J usage is TRBJ2-5, with a weak D call TRBD2 (5 bases). The CDR3 runs 16 residues. Germline V CDR1 and CDR2: SSHAT, FNYEAQ (reference sequence). Trimming left V 0 bases short and J 4 bases short, with 15 bases between. The CDR3 reads CASSLARAGLGETQYF. In DNA form, the CDR3 reads TGTGCCAGCAGCTTAGCGCGGGCAGGTTTGGGAGAGACCCAGTACTTC.

The chain couples TRBV7-9 to TRBJ1-1; maybe TRBD1 (5 bases). The CDR3 runs 12 residues. V was cut by 2 bases and J by 7 bases, with 8 bases left in between. Per the germline V gene, CDR1 is SEHNR and CDR2 is FQNEAQ (reference sequence). The CDR3 DNA is TGTGCCAGCAGCTTATCGGGACTTGAAGCTTTCTTT. Translating gives CASSLSGLEAFF.

The gene calls are TRBV2 and TRBJ2-1, with D tentatively TRBD1 (6 bases). This CDR3 is 13 amino acids long. V was pared by 4 bases and J by 9 bases, with 13 bases between. Germline V CDR1 and CDR2: SNHLY, FYNNEI. CDR3 bases: TGTGCCAGCAGTGTAAACAGGGAATTTGAGCAGTTCTTC. Translated: CASSVNREFEQFF.

The chain employs TRBV9 and TRBJ1-2; no clear D gene. This CDR3 comprises 14 residues. Germline lookup yields CDR1 SGDLS and CDR2 YYNGEE. The ends were cut back, 0 bases at V and 4 bases at J, with 10 bases in the middle. CDR3 sequence: CASSVVKGTYGYTF. The CDR3 nucleotides are TGTGCCAGCAGCGTAGTAAAGGGAACCTATGGCTACACCTTC.

The chain combines TRBV11-1 with TRBJ2-3, with a possible D match to TRBD2 (6 bases). The CDR3 consists of 14 residues. Germline-derived CDR1 and CDR2 are SGHAT and FQDESV (reference sequence). Deletions cut 4 bases from V and 0 bases from J, with 8 bases between. This CDR3 reads CASSSLASTDTQYF. DNA of the CDR3: TGTGCCAGCAGCTCACTAGCTAGCACAGATACGCAGTATTTT.

The gene calls are TRBV27 and TRBJ1-5; TRBD1 agrees at 7 bases. V lost 4 bases to trimming and J lost 5 bases; unmatched junction nucleotides: 11. There are 16 residues in the CDR3. Germline assignment: CDR1 MNHEY and CDR2 SMNVEV (reference sequence). Here the CDR3 DNA reads TGTGCCAGCAGTTCCGCTCAGGGAAGGGGGCATCAGCCCCAGCATTTT. It translates to CASSSAQGRGHQPQHF.

The chain uses TRBV11-2 and TRBJ2-3; D call uncertain. The V gene lost 0 bases and the J gene lost 1 base, with 5 bases spanning the gap. The CDR3 is made up of 14 amino acids. The germline V gene has CDR1 SGHAT and CDR2 FQNNGV. CDR3 loop: CASSLDRGTDTQYF. The DNA for the CDR3 is TGTGCCAGCAGCTTAGATCGGGGCACAGATACGCAGTATTTT.

The chain uses TRBV9 and TRBJ2-3; D tentatively reads TRBD1 or TRBD2 (5 bases each). The germline V gene has CDR1 SGDLS and CDR2 YYNGEE. This CDR3 is 15 amino acids long. Deletions cut 4 bases from V and 1 base from J, with 13 bases between. The CDR3 protein is CASSTRGWGTDTQYF. The CDR3 bases are TGTGCCAGCAGCACCCGGGGCTGGGGCACAGATACGCAGTATTTT.

DNA of the CDR3: TGTGCCAGCAGTGGGCTGGACCGCTACGAGCAGTACTTC. Translation gives CASSGLDRYEQYF. The gene calls are TRBV6-1 and TRBJ2-7; no reliable D call. The ends were cut back, 4 bases at V and 3 bases at J, with 10 bases in the middle. The germline V gene encodes CDR1 MNHNS and CDR2 SASEGT. The CDR3 length is 13 residues.

This chain joins TRBV27 and TRBJ2-7; D call uncertain. Trimming shortened V by 3 bases and J by 3 bases, and 12 bases separated the two germline ends. CDR1 is MNHEY and CDR2 is SMNVEV in the germline V gene (reference sequence). This CDR3 spans 14 amino acids. CDR3 bases: TGTGCCAGCAGTTTTGAGCCCAGCCTCTACGAGCAGTACTTC. Encoded protein: CASSFEPSLYEQYF.

This chain joins TRBV5-4 and TRBJ1-2; 12 nucleotides align to TRBD1. The CDR3 runs 13 residues. V dropped 4 bases and J dropped 8; count of bases not matched to a gene: 3. Germline V lookup: CDR1 SGHNT, CDR2 YYREEE (reference sequence). CDR3 in DNA: TGTGCCAGCAGCGGGACAGGGGGCGTCGGCTACACCTTC. Translation gives CASSGTGGVGYTF.

This clone has only a few counts. The chain joins TRBV5-1 to TRBJ1-5, with TRBD1 matching over 9 bases. Trimming cost V 2 bases and J 5 bases; bases outside gene matches: 5. Germline values: CDR1 SGHRS, CDR2 YFSETQ. The CDR3 spans 15 residues. Here the CDR3 reads CASSFSGQGDQPQHF. CDR3 nucleotides: TGCGCCAGCAGCTTCTCGGGACAGGGTGATCAGCCCCAGCATTTT.

This clone showed up just a few times. The chain carries TRBV6-1 and TRBJ2-7; tentatively, D is TRBD2 (5 bases). Germline V gene sequence: CDR1 MNHNS, CDR2 SASEGT. The V end was cut by 10 bases, the J end by 0 bases, with 13 bases between. The CDR3 totals 13 residues. In DNA, the CDR3 is TGTGCCACTAGCACGGACGTCTCCTACGAGCAGTACTTC. Protein sequence: CATSTDVSYEQYF.

The V call is TRBV7-7, the J call TRBJ2-1; 12 nucleotides match TRBD2. Per germline, CDR1 SSHAT and CDR2 FNYEAQ (reference sequence). This CDR3 is 15 amino acids long. Losses at the gene ends were 4 bases for V and 5 bases for J; bases not matched to a gene: 3. The CDR3 region has the DNA TGTGCCAGCAGCTCGCTAGCGGGAGGGAACAATGAGCAGTTCTTC. It yields the protein CASSSLAGGNNEQFF.

The V call is TRBV9, the J call TRBJ1-1; 8 bases align to TRBD1. Germline assignment: CDR1 SGDLS and CDR2 YYNGEE. The CDR3 has 15 amino acids. The V gene end was trimmed by 0 bases and the J gene end by 0 bases; junction bases not matched to a gene: 1. CDR3 protein: CASSVEGQVNTEAFF. The CDR3 DNA follows: TGTGCCAGCAGCGTAGAGGGACAGGTGAACACTGAAGCTTTCTTT.

J is TRBJ2-3 and V is TRBV19, with D uncertain. This CDR3 is built from 16 residues. Trimming took off 6 bases at V and 5 bases at J, with 21 bases between the two ends. Germline assignment: CDR1 LNHDA and CDR2 SQIVND (reference sequence). The CDR3 DNA reads TGTGCCAGTAGCTATTTCGGCGGCAGAATACAAGATACGCAGTATTTT. It translates to CASSYFGGRIQDTQYF.